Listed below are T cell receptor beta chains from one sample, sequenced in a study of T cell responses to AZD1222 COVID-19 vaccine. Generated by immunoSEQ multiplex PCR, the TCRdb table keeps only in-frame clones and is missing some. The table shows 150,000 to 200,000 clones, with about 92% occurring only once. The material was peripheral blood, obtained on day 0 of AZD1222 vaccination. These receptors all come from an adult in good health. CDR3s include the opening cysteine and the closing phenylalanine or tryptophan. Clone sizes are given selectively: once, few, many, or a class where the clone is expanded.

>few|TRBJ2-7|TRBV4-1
CASSQGERGSYEQYF
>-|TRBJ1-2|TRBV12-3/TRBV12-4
CASMGQYGYTF
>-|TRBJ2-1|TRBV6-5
CASSWGQGHSNEQFF
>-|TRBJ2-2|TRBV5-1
CASSKQGNTGELFF
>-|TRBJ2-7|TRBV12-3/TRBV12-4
CASSLGYEQYF
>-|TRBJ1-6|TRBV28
CASSSPPPGAALHF
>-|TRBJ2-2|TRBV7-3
CASSLGSTTSNTGELFF
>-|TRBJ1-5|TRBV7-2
CASSLGYSNQPQHF
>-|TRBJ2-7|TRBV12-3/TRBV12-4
CASSRGSYEQYF
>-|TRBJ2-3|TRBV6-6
CASTLSKRGAGDTQYF
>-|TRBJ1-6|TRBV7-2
CASSLGTGSPLHF
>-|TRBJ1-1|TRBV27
CASRGLANTEAFF
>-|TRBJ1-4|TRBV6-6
CASRQLNNEKLFF
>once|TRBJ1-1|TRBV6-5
CASSYSFLSLNTEAFF
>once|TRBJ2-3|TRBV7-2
CASSFLAGTSTDTQYF
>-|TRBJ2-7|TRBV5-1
CASSGHSGGLYEQYF
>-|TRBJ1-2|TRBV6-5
CASSYSRGGYGYTF
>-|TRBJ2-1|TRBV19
CASQRLDKYNEQFF
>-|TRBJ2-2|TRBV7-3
CASSPGTRNTGELFF
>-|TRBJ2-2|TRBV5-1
CASSPIPGQSDTGELFF
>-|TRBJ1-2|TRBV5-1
CASSSTGTDYGYTF
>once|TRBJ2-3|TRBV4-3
CASSQGTSGGDTQYF
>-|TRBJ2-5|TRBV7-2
CASSLGWGPRETQYF